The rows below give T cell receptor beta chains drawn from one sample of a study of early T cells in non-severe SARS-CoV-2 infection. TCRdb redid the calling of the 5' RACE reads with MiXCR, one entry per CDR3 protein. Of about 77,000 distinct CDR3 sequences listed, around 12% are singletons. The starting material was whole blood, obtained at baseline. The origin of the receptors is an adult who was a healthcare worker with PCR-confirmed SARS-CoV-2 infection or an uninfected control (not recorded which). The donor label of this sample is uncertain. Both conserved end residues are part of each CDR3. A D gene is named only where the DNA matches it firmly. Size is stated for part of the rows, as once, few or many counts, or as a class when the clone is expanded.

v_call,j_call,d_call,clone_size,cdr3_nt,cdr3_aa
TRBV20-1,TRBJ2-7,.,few,TGCAGTGCCCAGGGGCTATCCTCCTACGAGCAGTACTTC,CSAQGLSSYEQYF
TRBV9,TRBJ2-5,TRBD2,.,TGTGCCAGCAGCACGAGCGGGGGGAAAGAGACCCAGTACTTC,CASSTSGGKETQYF
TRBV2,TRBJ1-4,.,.,TGTGCCAGCAGTTACGCTTCTAATGAAAAACTGTTTTTT,CASSYASNEKLFF
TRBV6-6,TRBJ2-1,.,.,TGTGCCAGCAGTAGGGTACCCCTTGCTGACAATGAGCAGTTCTTC,CASSRVPLADNEQFF
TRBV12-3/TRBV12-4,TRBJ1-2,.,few,TGTGCCAGCAGCTCACAGGGCCTTAACTATGGCTACACCTTC,CASSSQGLNYGYTF
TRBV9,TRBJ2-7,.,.,TGTGCCAGCAGCGGTTCCCTGGACCCAGCCTACGAGCAGTACTTC,CASSGSLDPAYEQYF
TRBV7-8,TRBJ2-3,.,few,TGTGCCAGCAGCTCCCCGTCCGGCACTAGCACAGATACGCAGTATTTT,CASSSPSGTSTDTQYF
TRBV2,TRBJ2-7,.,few,TGTGCCAGCACGGGCAGCCTCTCCTACGAGCAGTACTTC,CASTGSLSYEQYF
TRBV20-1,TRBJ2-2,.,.,TGCAGTGCTAGCTTGTTTGGGACCGGGGAGCTGTTTTTT,CSASLFGTGELFF
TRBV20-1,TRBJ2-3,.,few,TGCAGTGCTATCCTCCTGGCCAGCGGTAGCACAGATACGCAGTATTTT,CSAILLASGSTDTQYF
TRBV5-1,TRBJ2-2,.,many,TGCGCCAGCTACGGGAGGAACACCGGGGAGCTGTTTTTT,CASYGRNTGELFF
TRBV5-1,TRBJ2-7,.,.,TGCGCCAGCAGCCATACTCGGACGGAACCCTCCTACGAGCAGTACTTC,CASSHTRTEPSYEQYF
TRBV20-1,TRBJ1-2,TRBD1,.,TGCAGTGCTAGGGAAATACAGGGGATCTATGGCTACACCTTC,CSAREIQGIYGYTF
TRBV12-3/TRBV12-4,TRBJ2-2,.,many,TGTGCCAGCAGTTCAACCGGGGAGCTGTTTTTT,CASSSTGELFF
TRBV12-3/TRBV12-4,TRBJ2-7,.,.,TGTGCCAGCAGTTTTCGGGGGTACGAGCAGTACTTC,CASSFRGYEQYF
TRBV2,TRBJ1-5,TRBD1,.,TGTGCCAGCAGCCTGGGACAGGGTCTTGGAAAGATCGCCCAGCATTTT,CASSLGQGLGKIAQHF
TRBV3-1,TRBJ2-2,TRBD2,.,TGTGCCAGCAGACAGCGGGATATCAACACCGGGGAGCTGTTTTTT,CASRQRDINTGELFF